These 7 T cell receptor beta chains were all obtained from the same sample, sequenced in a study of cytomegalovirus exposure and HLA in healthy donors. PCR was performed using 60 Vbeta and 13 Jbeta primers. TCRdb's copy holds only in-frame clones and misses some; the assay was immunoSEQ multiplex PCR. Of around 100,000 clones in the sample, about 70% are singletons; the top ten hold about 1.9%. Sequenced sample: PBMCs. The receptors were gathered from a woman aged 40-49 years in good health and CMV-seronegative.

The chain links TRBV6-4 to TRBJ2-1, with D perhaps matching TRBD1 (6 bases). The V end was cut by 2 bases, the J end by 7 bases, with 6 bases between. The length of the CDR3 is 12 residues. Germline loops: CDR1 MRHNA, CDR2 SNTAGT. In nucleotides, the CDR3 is TGTGCCAGCAGTGACAGGGGGAATGAGCAGTTCTTC. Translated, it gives CASSDRGNEQFF.

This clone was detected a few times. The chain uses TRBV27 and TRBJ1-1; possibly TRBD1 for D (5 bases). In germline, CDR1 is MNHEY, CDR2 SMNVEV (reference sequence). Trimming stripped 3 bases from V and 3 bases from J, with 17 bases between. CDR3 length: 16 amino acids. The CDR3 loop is CASSFLAGGDHTEAFF. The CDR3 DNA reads TGTGCCAGCAGTTTTTTGGCCGGGGGAGATCACACTGAAGCTTTCTTT.

As DNA, the CDR3 is TGTGCCAGCAGATTAAACACTGAAGCTTTCTTT. This gives the protein CASRLNTEAFF. This chain connects TRBV6-5 to TRBJ1-1; D is uncertain. The CDR3 consists of 11 residues. The germline V gene has CDR1 MNHEY and CDR2 SVGAGI. V dropped 6 bases and J dropped 2 bases, with 4 bases sitting between them.

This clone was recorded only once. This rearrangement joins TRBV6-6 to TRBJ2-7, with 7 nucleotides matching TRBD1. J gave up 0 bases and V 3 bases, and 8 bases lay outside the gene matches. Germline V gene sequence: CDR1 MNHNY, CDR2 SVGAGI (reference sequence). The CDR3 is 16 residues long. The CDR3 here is CASSYSGQASSYEQYF. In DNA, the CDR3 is TGTGCCAGCAGTTATTCCGGACAGGCCAGCTCCTACGAGCAGTACTTC.

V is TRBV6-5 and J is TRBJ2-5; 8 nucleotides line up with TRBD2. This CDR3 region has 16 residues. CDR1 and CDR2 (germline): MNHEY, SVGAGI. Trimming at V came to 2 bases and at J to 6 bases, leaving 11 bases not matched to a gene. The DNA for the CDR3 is TGTGCCAGCAGTTACGCGCCAGCGGGAGTGCTGAAGACCCAGTACTTC. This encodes CASSYAPAGVLKTQYF.

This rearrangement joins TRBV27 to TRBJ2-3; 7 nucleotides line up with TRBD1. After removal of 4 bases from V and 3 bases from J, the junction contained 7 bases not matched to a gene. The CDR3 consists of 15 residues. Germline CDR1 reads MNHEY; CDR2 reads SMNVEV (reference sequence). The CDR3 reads CASSSDRERTDTQYF. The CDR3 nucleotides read TGTGCCAGCAGTTCAGACAGGGAAAGAACAGATACGCAGTATTTT.

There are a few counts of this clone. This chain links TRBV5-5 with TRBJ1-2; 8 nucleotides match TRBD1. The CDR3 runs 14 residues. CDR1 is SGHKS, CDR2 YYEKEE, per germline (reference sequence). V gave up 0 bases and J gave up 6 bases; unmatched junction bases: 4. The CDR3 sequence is CASSLGQGKNGYTF. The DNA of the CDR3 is TGTGCCAGCAGCTTGGGACAGGGGAAGAATGGCTACACCTTC.